This T cell receptor beta chain was profiled in a study of T cell responses to AZD1222 COVID-19 vaccine. Study findings and constraints: Increases in Spike-specific TCR breadth and depth were seen after two AZD1222 doses. Clonal diversity was possibly underestimated, and white British individuals and females predominated among donors. Researchers report vaccine-associated CD4 TCRs spanning spike, with dominance at 160-218 and 743-854.

On this clone: Its antigen is still unknown.

Libraries were prepared by immunoSEQ multiplex PCR; TCRdb keeps only in-frame clonotypes and omits some of them. The sample records around 140,000 clones, around 90% being singletons. The receptor was derived from an adult in good health. The material sequenced was peripheral blood, taken on day 0 of AZD1222 vaccination.

The CDR3 sequence is CASSPARSGAGEKLFF. CDR3 nucleotide sequence: TGTGCCAGCTCACCAGCAAGGTCAGGGGCCGGAGAAAAACTGTTTTTT. The chain has TRBV18 and TRBJ1-4; weak D call: TRBD1 (6 bases). Germline V gene lookup returns CDR1 KGHSH and CDR2 LQKENI. Trimming stripped 2 bases from V and 8 bases from J, with 18 bases between. The CDR3 runs 16 residues.